In its sample, the clone carrying this T cell receptor (beta chain) was seen many times. Its specificity is unknown. This sample is drawn from a study of breast tumors, draining lymph nodes, adjacent tissues. Study-level findings and limits: Luminal-like breast cancer showed significantly greater tumor-nontumor repertoire similarity than basal-like breast cancer did. Compared with lymph nodes, tumors were less diverse; compared with nontumor tissue, more.

Breast cancer patients provided tissue from their axillary draining lymph nodes. TCRdb used MiXCR to reprocess the multiplex PCR reads, holding one entry per CDR3 protein. The sample shows tens of thousands of distinct CDR3 sequences, roughly 29% of them seen only once. Per germline, CDR1 MDHEN and CDR2 SYDVKM. J lost 0 bases, V lost 2 bases, and 0 bases had no gene match. The CDR3 spans 14 residues. The source is a female donor with breast cancer. Some clones in this sample may be carry-over from other donors' samples. Input material: axillary lymph node tissue. The chain joins TRBV28 to TRBJ1-2; 7 nucleotides line up with TRBD1. In nucleotides, the CDR3 is TGTGCCAGCAGTTTAACAGGGGCTAACTATGGCTACACCTTC. It specifies CASSLTGANYGYTF.